These 31 T cell receptor beta chains were sequenced from one sample in a study of beta chain features in type 1 diabetes. Study observations and caveats: Patients with Type 1 diabetes showed moderately but significantly shorter TCRB CDR3s in all four CD4+ subsets.

For these receptors, no antigen is known. The study reverse transcribed the entire isolated RNA, so it sequenced expressed TCRB transcripts. The method was immunoSEQ multiplex PCR; TCRdb's version includes in-frame clones alone and lacks a portion of them. Seen here are more than 300,000 clones, over 10% observed once, and the top ten hold roughly 0.0097%. The sample taken for sequencing was naive CD4+ T cells from blood. The receptors were sampled from a woman under 30 with type 1 diabetes.

The chain has TRBV19 and TRBJ2-6, with D unresolved. Germline values: CDR1 LNHDA, CDR2 SQIVND (reference sequence). V dropped 9 bases and J dropped 0 bases, with 12 bases sitting between them. There are 15 residues in the CDR3. The CDR3 spells CASRRLSSGANVLTF. Here the CDR3 DNA reads TGTGCCAGCAGAAGATTAAGCTCTGGGGCCAACGTCCTGACTTTC. The entire variable domain, with the rest obtained from reference TRBV19 and TRBJ2-6, is as follows: DGGITQSPKYLFRKEGQNVTLSCEQNLNHDAMYWYRQDPGQGLRLIYYSQIVNDFQKGDIAEGYSVSREKKESFPLTVTSAQKNPTAFYLCASRRLSSGANVLTFGAGSRLTVL.

This sequence joins TRBV5-1 and TRBJ2-7; possible D gene TRBD2, 5 bases. This CDR3 is built from 15 residues. V was cut by 0 bases and J by 3 bases, with 13 bases left in between. From germline, CDR1 is SGHRS and CDR2 YFSETQ. CDR3: CASSLGRTRDYEQYF. The CDR3 DNA follows: TGCGCCAGCAGCTTGGGGAGGACTCGGGACTACGAGCAGTACTTC.

The rearrangement joins TRBV20-1 to TRBJ1-1; possible D gene TRBD1, 6 bases. This CDR3 contains 11 residues. Germline V gene sequence: CDR1 DFQATT, CDR2 SNEGSKA (reference sequence). Trimming removed 6 bases from V and 4 bases from J, with 9 bases in between. The CDR3 DNA reads as TGCAGTGCGGAAGGGGGCACTGAAGCTTTCTTT. This encodes CSAEGGTEAFF.

This chain links TRBV23-1 with TRBJ1-5; D gene uncertain. TRBV23-1 is designated an ORF whose function remains uncertain. This CDR3 has 14 amino acids. V was trimmed by 4 bases and J by 0 bases, leaving 7 bases between them. Written as DNA, the CDR3 is TGCGCCAGCAGTCCCGGGGTTAGCAATCAGCCCCAGCATTTT. As protein: CASSPGVSNQPQHF.

A word on this clone: A junction end diverges from the germline sequence, so it may reflect a read error. V usage is TRBV6-5 and J usage is TRBJ2-7; D possibly corresponds to TRBD1 (6 bases). The CDR3 length is 12 residues. Looked up from germline, CDR1 is MNHEY and CDR2 is SVGAGI. In DNA, the CDR3 is TGTGCCATCAGTCGTGGACAGAACGAGCAGTACTTC. Its translation: CAISRGQNEQYF.

In its sample, this clone was seen a few times. V usage is TRBV7-2 and J usage is TRBJ2-7, with D perhaps TRBD1 (5 bases). The CDR3 loop spans 15 amino acids. V shed 7 bases and J shed 5 bases, with 21 bases lying between them. CDR1 and CDR2 (germline): SGHTA, FQGNSA. The CDR3 DNA reads TGTGCCAGCACCCCGCTTTCGGCAGGGAACAACGAGCAGTACTTC. It encodes CASTPLSAGNNEQYF.

The rearrangement joins TRBV19 to TRBJ2-6; D gene unclear. This CDR3 is built from 16 residues. V was cut by 5 bases and J by 0 bases, with 11 bases left in between. In germline, CDR1 is LNHDA, CDR2 SQIVND (reference sequence). CDR3 sequence reads: CASSDQVTSGANVLTF. The CDR3 DNA sequence: TGTGCCAGTAGTGACCAGGTCACCTCTGGGGCCAACGTCCTGACTTTC.

The genes are TRBV29-1 and TRBJ2-5; 8 nucleotides line up with TRBD1. V lost 7 bases, J lost 5 bases, and 6 bases stayed unmatched. Germline V gives CDR1 SQVTM, CDR2 ANQGSEA. This CDR3 region has 12 residues. Written as DNA, the CDR3 is TGCAGCGGAGGACAGGGTGCGGAGACCCAGTACTTC. This sequence encodes CSGGQGAETQYF.

This clone was counted only a few times. No DNA is shown, since the ends of the CDR3 on it are uncertain; the CDR3 is the one TCRdb lists. The chain combines TRBV28 with TRBJ2-1; the D call of TRBD1 is as the table states it, not checked on the DNA. The CDR3 totals 12 residues, both ends included. Germline lookup yields CDR1 MDHEN and CDR2 SYDVKM. The CDR3 sequence is CASSLFGQGTFF.

The chain combines TRBV14 with TRBJ1-2; TRBD1 aligns across 9 bases. The junction had 3 bases not matched to a gene; V was cut back by 5 bases and J by 8 bases. The germline V gene encodes CDR1 SGHDN and CDR2 FVKESK. This CDR3 has 12 residues. The CDR3 region is CASSGTGFGYTF. The DNA for the CDR3 is TGTGCCAGCAGCGGGACAGGGTTCGGCTACACCTTC.

This clone was counted between two and nine times. V gene TRBV6-1 combines with J gene TRBJ1-1, with D unclear. Germline V lookup: CDR1 MNHNS, CDR2 SASEGT. The CDR3 length is 11 residues. Trimming removed 7 bases from V and 6 bases from J, with 9 bases in between. The CDR3 nucleotides read TGTGCCAGCACGATAGCAGCTGAAGCTTTCTTT. Protein product: CASTIAAEAFF.

The J gene is TRBJ1-5, the V gene TRBV18; maybe TRBD1 (6 bases). Germline assignment: CDR1 KGHSH and CDR2 LQKENI. The CDR3 loop spans 15 amino acids. Trimming removed 0 bases at V and 3 bases at J, with 9 bases between. The CDR3 sequence: CASSPPDRPNQPQHF. DNA of the CDR3: TGTGCCAGCTCACCACCTGACAGGCCCAATCAGCCCCAGCATTTT.

This clone occurred a few times. The rearrangement uses TRBV29-1 and TRBJ2-5, with a possible D match to TRBD1 (5 bases). V was pared by 7 bases and J by 5 bases, with 17 bases between. Germline V gene data show CDR1 as SQVTM and CDR2 as ANQGSEA. This CDR3 is built from 13 residues. The DNA for the CDR3 is TGCAGCGGGGGCGTCGAGGCAACGGAGACCCAGTACTTC. Encoded protein: CSGGVEATETQYF.

The V gene is TRBV6-6, the J gene TRBJ2-4; maybe TRBD1 (7 bases). The V end was cut by 7 bases, the J end by 4 bases, with 17 bases between. Germline V lookup: CDR1 MNHNY, CDR2 SVGAGI (reference sequence). CDR3 size: 15 residues. Here the CDR3 reads CASTFGAGGKNIQYF. CDR3 coding DNA: TGTGCCAGCACCTTCGGTGCAGGGGGGAAAAACATTCAGTACTTC.

This clone appeared a few times. CDR3 region: CASSLVPGGASNEQFF. CDR3 DNA: TGCGCCAGCAGCTTGGTGCCAGGGGGCGCGTCGAATGAGCAGTTCTTC. This rearrangement joins TRBV5-1 to TRBJ2-1, with TRBD1 matching 8 bases. The CDR3 totals 16 residues. Germline CDR1 reads SGHRS; CDR2 reads YFSETQ. With V trimmed by 0 bases and J by 7 bases, 9 bases remained unmatched.

This clone was detected only a few times. The genes are TRBV5-1 and TRBJ1-5; D gene uncertain. Per germline, CDR1 SGHRS and CDR2 YFSETQ. Deletions cut 0 bases from V and 0 bases from J, with 7 bases between. This CDR3 spans 15 amino acids. The CDR3 reads CASSLGRDSNQPQHF. The CDR3 DNA reads TGCGCCAGCAGCTTGGGTCGGGATAGCAATCAGCCCCAGCATTTT.

This clone was observed a few times. The chain links TRBV2 to TRBJ1-2; D may be TRBD1 (6 bases). The ends were cut back, 5 bases at V and 6 bases at J, with 13 bases in the middle. The CDR3 covers 13 residues. CDR1 SNHLY and CDR2 FYNNEI come from the germline V gene. The CDR3 protein is CASSYRARNGYTF. For the CDR3, the DNA is TGTGCCAGCAGTTACAGGGCTCGTAATGGCTACACCTTC. The full variable domain, in which reference TRBV2 and TRBJ1-2 provide the parts outside the CDR3, is EPEVTQTPSHQVTQMGQEVILRCVPISNHLYFYWYRQILGQKVEFLVSFYNNEISEKSEIFDDQFSVERPDGSNFTLKIRSTKLEDSAMYFCASSYRARNGYTFGSGTRLTVV.

The rearrangement uses TRBV9 and TRBJ2-3, with a tentative D call TRBD1 (5 bases). Per the germline V gene, CDR1 is SGDLS and CDR2 is YYNGEE. The CDR3 totals 14 residues. V was clipped by 6 bases and J by 7 bases, with 18 bases between them. The CDR3 DNA follows: TGTGCCAGCACCGTGGGGCAGACGCGAAATACGCAGTATTTT. Translated, it gives CASTVGQTRNTQYF.

This rearrangement joins TRBV11-2 to TRBJ1-4; 7 bases match TRBD1. With 4 bases clipped from V and 7 bases from J, the junction kept 6 bases outside the gene matches. The germline CDR1 and CDR2 sequences are SGHAT and FQNNGV. The CDR3 spans 14 residues. The chain's CDR3 is CASSSTGQGEKLFF. The CDR3 DNA follows: TGTGCCAGCAGCTCGACAGGGCAGGGTGAAAAACTGTTTTTT. The whole variable domain, remainder taken from reference TRBV11-2 and TRBJ1-4, is EAGVAQSPRYKIIEKRQSVAFWCNPISGHATLYWYQQILGQGPKLLIQFQNNGVVDDSQLPKDRFSAERLKGVDSTLKIQPAKLEDSAVYLCASSSTGQGEKLFFGSGTQLSVL.

The chain couples TRBV15 to TRBJ1-2; 8 bases line up with TRBD1. The junction had 11 bases not matched to a gene; V was cut back by 3 bases and J by 8 bases. This CDR3 spans 15 amino acids. Germline V CDR1 and CDR2: LNHNV, YYDKDF (reference sequence). The CDR3 DNA is TGTGCCACCAGCAGGGGACAGGCGGGGTCGGGGGGCTACACCTTC. It codes for CATSRGQAGSGGYTF. The variable domain in full, completed from reference TRBV15 and TRBJ1-2, reads DAMVIQNPRYQVTQFGKPVTLSCSQTLNHNVMYWYQQKSSQAPKLLFHYYDKDFNNEADTPDNFQSRRPNTSFCFLDIRSPGLGDTAMYLCATSRGQAGSGGYTFGSGTRLTVV.

This clone was counted only a few times. This chain links TRBV7-9 with TRBJ2-1, with 13 bases fitting TRBD2. Germline V gives CDR1 SEHNR, CDR2 FQNEAQ (reference sequence). The CDR3 is 14 amino acids. Trimming removed 8 bases from V and 9 bases from J; junction bases left unmatched: 7. DNA of the CDR3: TGTGCCAGCTTGGGACTAGCGGGAACCAGTGAGCAGTTCTTC. Translation: CASLGLAGTSEQFF. Based on the CDR3 plus reference TRBV7-9 and TRBJ2-1, the full variable domain is DTGVSQNPRHKITKRGQNVTFRCDPISEHNRLYWYRQTLGQGPEFLTYFQNEAQLEKSRLLSDRFSAERPKGSFSTLEIQRTEQGDSAMYLCASLGLAGTSEQFFGPGTRLTVL.

This clone was seen only a few times. This rearrangement joins TRBV7-2 to TRBJ2-2; D ambiguous. CDR3 length equals 13 residues. Germline loops: CDR1 SGHTA, CDR2 FQGNSA. V lost 6 bases to trimming and J lost 6 bases, with 11 bases between them. CDR3 amino acids: CASRKTGAGELFF. CDR3 bases: TGTGCCAGCAGGAAAACCGGAGCCGGGGAGCTGTTTTTT.

This clone has just a few counts. This chain uses TRBV7-2 with TRBJ2-7; possible D gene TRBD2, 6 bases. The CDR3 contains 14 residues. Germline CDR1 and CDR2: SGHTA and FQGNSA. V lost 9 bases and J 7 bases, leaving 22 bases between the germline ends. CDR3 sequence (DNA): TGTGCCAGTACTTCTAGGCTGGGGACTGGGGAGCAGTACTTC. Translating it yields CASTSRLGTGEQYF.

For the CDR3, the DNA is TGTGCCAGCTCACCCTTTGGCGGGGGCGTGTTGGAGACCCAGTACTTC. Protein: CASSPFGGGVLETQYF. The chain links TRBV18 to TRBJ2-5, with D perhaps matching TRBD2 (7 bases). V gave up 3 bases and J gave up 5 bases, with 19 bases separating them. This CDR3 has 16 residues. CDR1 is KGHSH, CDR2 LQKENI, per germline.

The rearrangement joins TRBV18 to TRBJ1-1; D remains unclear. V gave up 1 base and J gave up 4 bases, with 7 bases separating them. Germline V lookup: CDR1 KGHSH, CDR2 LQKENI. This CDR3 spans 13 amino acids. The CDR3 DNA reads TGTGCCAGCTCACCACAGACGGGCACTGAAGCTTTCTTT. Encoded protein: CASSPQTGTEAFF.

This clone was counted between two and nine times. The chain has TRBV4-3 and TRBJ2-7; 14 bases map to TRBD2. There are 16 residues in the CDR3. Trimming removed 3 bases from V and 4 bases from J; junction bases left unmatched: 5. Germline V CDR1 and CDR2: LGHNA, YSLEER. The CDR3 here is CASSHQGTSGSYEQYF. The CDR3, as DNA: TGCGCCAGCAGCCATCAAGGGACTAGCGGGAGTTACGAGCAGTACTTC.

The chain is built from TRBV15 and TRBJ1-4; possible D gene TRBD1, 6 bases. The CDR3 consists of 13 residues. Germline V gene data show CDR1 as LNHNV and CDR2 as YYDKDF (reference sequence). Trimming took 7 bases from V and 7 from J, leaving 13 bases between them. The CDR3 DNA sequence: TGTGCCACCACACACAGGGTTGGTGAAAAACTGTTTTTT. Translating it yields CATTHRVGEKLFF.

This clone was seen only a few times. This chain uses TRBV7-8 with TRBJ2-3, with D possibly being TRBD1 (6 bases). The V end was cut by 5 bases, the J end by 6 bases, with 15 bases between. The V gene's germline CDR1 is SGHVS and CDR2 FQNEAQ. The CDR3 loop spans 14 amino acids. The CDR3 spells CASSQTRTADTQYF. Here the CDR3 DNA reads TGTGCCAGCAGCCAAACGAGGACAGCTGATACGCAGTATTTT.

Points on this clone: Other DNA sequences from this sample encode an identical CDR3 as well. The chain has TRBV9 and TRBJ2-5, with 10 positions matching TRBD2. V lost 3 bases, J lost 0 bases, and 2 bases stayed unmatched. This CDR3 comprises 15 residues. CDR1 is SGDLS and CDR2 is YYNGEE in the germline V gene. For the CDR3, the DNA is TGTGCCAGCAGCGGGACTAGCGGTTACCAAGAGACCCAGTACTTC. Protein product: CASSGTSGYQETQYF.

The V and J genes are TRBV27 and TRBJ2-1; D call uncertain. Between the trimmed V and J ends, which lost 1 base and 3 bases, there was a span of 7 bases. The CDR3 totals 14 residues. Germline values: CDR1 MNHEY, CDR2 SMNVEV (reference sequence). CDR3 nucleotides: TGTGCCAGCAGTTTATTTTCCAGCTACAATGAGCAGTTCTTC. Its protein product is CASSLFSSYNEQFF.

The table lists this clone with a few counts. The J gene is TRBJ1-5, the V gene TRBV7-2; no firm D call. The CDR3 is made up of 15 amino acids. Germline V gene data show CDR1 as SGHTA and CDR2 as FQGNSA. The V gene lost 4 bases and the J gene lost 0 bases, with 10 bases spanning the gap. This CDR3 is CASSSGGISNQPQHF. The CDR3 region has the DNA TGTGCCAGCAGCTCCGGAGGCATTAGCAATCAGCCCCAGCATTTT.